This TCR beta chain originates from a study of post-analysis software for immune sequencing data. The germline V gene encodes CDR1 MNHEY and CDR2 SVGEGT. V lost 11 bases, J lost 4 bases, and 14 bases lay in between. There are 12 residues in the CDR3. As concerns this clonotype: Its specificity is unknown.

General study points: Patients used about 5 TRBV segments, including TRBV5-6, TRBV5-1 and TRBV20-1, more often than controls.

Each TCR beta cDNA library carried unique molecular identifiers. TCRdb reanalysed the PCR reads using MiXCR and keeps one entry per CDR3 protein. The repertoire includes 500,000 to 600,000 distinct CDR3 sequences, roughly 40% of them detected once, and over 1.5% sits in the top ten. Sequencing was done on a sample of blood. V is TRBV6-2 or TRBV6-3 and J is TRBJ2-5; D is perhaps TRBD1 or TRBD2 (6 bases each). This TCR came from a girl aged 10 to 17 with multiple sclerosis. CDR3 in DNA: TGTGCCGCCCGCAGGGGAGGAGAGACCCAGTACTTC. Translated: CAARRGGETQYF.